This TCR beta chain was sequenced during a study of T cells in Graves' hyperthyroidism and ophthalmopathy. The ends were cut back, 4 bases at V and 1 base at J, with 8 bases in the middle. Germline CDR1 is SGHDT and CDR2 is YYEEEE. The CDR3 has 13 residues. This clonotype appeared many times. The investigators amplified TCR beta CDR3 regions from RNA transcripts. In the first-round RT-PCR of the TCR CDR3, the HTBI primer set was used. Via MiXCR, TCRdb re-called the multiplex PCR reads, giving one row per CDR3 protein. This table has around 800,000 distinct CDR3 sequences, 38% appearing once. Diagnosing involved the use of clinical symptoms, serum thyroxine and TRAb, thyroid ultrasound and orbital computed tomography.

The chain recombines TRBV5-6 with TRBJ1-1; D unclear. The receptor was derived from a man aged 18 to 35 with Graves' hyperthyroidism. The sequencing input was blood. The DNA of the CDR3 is TGTGCCAGCAGCCCAGGATGGAACACTGAAGCTTTCTTT. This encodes CASSPGWNTEAFF.